These 25 T cell receptor beta chains were sequenced from one sample in a study of OX40 agonist ivuxolimab in advanced cancers. The table came from immunoSEQ multiplex PCR; TCRdb's copy has only in-frame clones and leaves some out. The table has around 77,000 clones, roughly 78% seen once; the top ten hold roughly 4.9%. Sequences were derived from CD4+ or CD8+ T cells sorted from blood, sampled in a trial of the OX40 agonist ivuxolimab. These receptors came from an adult with an advanced solid tumor such as melanoma, head and neck, liver or kidney cancer.

The chain uses TRBV18 and TRBJ2-6; TRBD1 might be the D (5 bases). V was clipped by 2 bases and J by 0 bases, with 5 bases between them. The germline V gene has CDR1 KGHSH and CDR2 LQKENI. There are 15 residues in the CDR3. CDR3 sequence reads: CASSPDSSGANVLTF. Written as DNA, the CDR3 is TGTGCCAGCTCACCAGACAGCTCTGGGGCCAACGTCCTGACTTTC.

This rearrangement joins TRBV27 to TRBJ1-2, with D maybe TRBD1 (6 bases). This CDR3 spans 15 amino acids. V lost 6 bases, J lost 0 bases, and 14 bases lay in between. Per the germline V gene, CDR1 is MNHEY and CDR2 is SMNVEV (reference sequence). CDR3 coding DNA: TGTGCCAGCAGACGTGGGCAGGGGCCTAACTATGGCTACACCTTC. Translating it yields CASRRGQGPNYGYTF.

With respect to this clone: Germline is not matched at one junction end, which may reflect a read error. The rearrangement joins TRBV11-3 to TRBJ2-7; 7 nucleotides agree with TRBD2. The CDR3 length is 12 residues. Germline lookup yields CDR1 SGHNT and CDR2 YENEEA. The CDR3 bases are TGTGCCAGCAGCCGTGGGGGGGGAGACGTGGTCTTC. Residues: CASSRGGGDVVF.

The chain uses TRBV5-6 and TRBJ1-1; maybe TRBD1 (6 bases). V lost 1 base to trimming and J lost 7 bases, with 17 bases between them. The CDR3 is 15 residues long. In germline, CDR1 is SGHDT, CDR2 YYEEEE. CDR3 nucleotides: TGTGCCAGCAGCTTGCAGGGGCCGGCGTTAAGTGAAGCTTTCTTT. It encodes CASSLQGPALSEAFF. Full variable domain (missing parts from reference TRBV5-6 and TRBJ1-1): DAGVTQSPTHLIKTRGQQVTLRCSPKSGHDTVSWYQQALGQGPQFIFQYYEEEERQRGNFPDRFSGHQFPNYSSELNVNALLLGDSALYLCASSLQGPALSEAFFGQGTRLTVV.

The chain couples TRBV7-9 to TRBJ1-2, with TRBD1 matching over 7 bases. The V segment lost 8 bases and the J segment 0 bases; nucleotides outside the gene matches: 6. CDR3 length: 14 amino acids. Looked up from germline, CDR1 is SEHNR and CDR2 is FQNEAQ (reference sequence). The CDR3 nucleotides are TGTGCCAGCCGACCACAGGGGACTAACTATGGCTACACCTTC. This codes for CASRPQGTNYGYTF.

This chain links TRBV7-2 with TRBJ1-6; D possibly corresponds to TRBD1 (5 bases). V lost 4 bases and J 6 bases, leaving 10 bases between the germline ends. Germline CDR1 and CDR2: SGHTA and FQGNSA. There are 14 residues in the CDR3. CDR3 bases: TGTGCCAGCAGCTCGGGACTGATTAATTCACCCCTCCACTTT. Amino acids: CASSSGLINSPLHF.

The chain has TRBV5-4 and TRBJ1-5, with 10 bases matching TRBD1. This CDR3 is built from 12 residues. Germline CDR1 and CDR2: SGHNT and YYREEE (reference sequence). The V and J ends lost 7 bases and 6 bases, in that order; junction bases with no gene match: 1. The CDR3 DNA is TGTGCCAGCGGACAGGGGGGTCAGCCCCAGCATTTT. It codes for CASGQGGQPQHF.

This rearrangement joins TRBV11-3 to TRBJ2-2; no definite D call. CDR1 is SGHNT and CDR2 is YENEEA in the germline V gene. Trimming shortened V by 5 bases and J by 10 bases, and 17 bases separated the two germline ends. The CDR3 sequence is 14 residues long. CDR3 sequence (DNA): TGTGCCAGCAGCCCCCAAGGCCCCCGAACGGAGCTGTTTTTT. Translated, it gives CASSPQGPRTELFF. The whole variable domain, filled in from reference TRBV11-3 and TRBJ2-2, reads EAGVVQSPRYKIIEKKQPVAFWCNPISGHNTLYWYLQNLGQGPELLIRYENEEAVDDSQLPKDRFSAERLKGVDSTLKIQPAELGDSAVYLCASSPQGPRTELFFGEGSRLTVL.

The V and J genes are TRBV20-1 and TRBJ2-7, with D unresolved. CDR3 size: 11 residues. Trimming removed 5 bases at V and 4 bases at J, with 9 bases between. In germline, CDR1 is DFQATT, CDR2 SNEGSKA (reference sequence). CDR3 nucleotides: TGCAGTGCTTCCACCCAATACGAGCAGTACTTC. It codes for CSASTQYEQYF.

This clone was recorded once. The V call is TRBV5-4, the J call TRBJ2-7; TRBD1 matches at 7 bases. From germline, CDR1 is SGHNT and CDR2 YYREEE (reference sequence). The CDR3 loop spans 13 amino acids. J gave up 4 bases and V 0 bases, and 1 base lay outside the gene matches. The CDR3 sequence is CASSLDRGYEQYF. As DNA, the CDR3 is TGTGCCAGCAGCTTGGACAGGGGTTACGAGCAGTACTTC.

This clone turned up a few times. The chain couples TRBV7-2 to TRBJ2-7; weak D call: TRBD1 (5 bases). CDR3 length equals 14 residues. V was trimmed by 1 base and J by 3 bases, leaving 10 bases between them. CDR1 is SGHTA and CDR2 is FQGNSA in the germline V gene. The CDR3 coding sequence is TGTGCCAGCAGCTTAGAGTCCAGGGTCTACGAGCAGTACTTC. Encoded protein: CASSLESRVYEQYF. Full variable domain (rest looked up from reference TRBV7-2 and TRBJ2-7): GAGVSQSPSNKVTEKGKDVELRCDPISGHTALYWYRQSLGQGLEFLIYFQGNSAPDKSGLPSDRFSAERTGGSVSTLTIQRTQQEDSAVYLCASSLESRVYEQYFGPGTRLTVT.

The CDR3 reads CASSLLGGANQPQHF. The CDR3 nucleotides are TGTGCCAGCAGTTTATTAGGGGGGGCCAATCAGCCCCAGCATTTT. The chain carries TRBV27 and TRBJ1-5, with a weak D call TRBD1 (6 bases). The CDR3 covers 15 residues. Trimming cost V 1 base and J 3 bases, with 10 bases left between them. In germline, CDR1 is MNHEY, CDR2 SMNVEV (reference sequence).

The chain carries TRBV7-2 and TRBJ2-3, with no clear D. The CDR3 totals 15 residues. The germline CDR1 and CDR2 sequences are SGHTA and FQGNSA. The V end was cut by 0 bases, the J end by 2 bases, with 9 bases between. CDR3 sequence reads: CASSLAATSTDTQYF. The CDR3 DNA is TGTGCCAGCAGCTTAGCGGCTACCTCCACAGATACGCAGTATTTT.

The chain recombines TRBV5-1 with TRBJ2-3, with D possibly TRBD2 on 6 matching bases. The CDR3 length is 13 residues. CDR1 is SGHRS, CDR2 YFSETQ, per germline. Trimming cost V 4 bases and J 4 bases, with 10 bases left between them. CDR3: CASSAGSSDTQYF. The DNA for the CDR3 is TGCGCCAGCAGCGCGGGGAGTTCAGATACGCAGTATTTT.

The chain carries TRBV5-5 and TRBJ2-1, with 7 bases matching TRBD2. This CDR3 region has 14 residues. V lost 1 base and J lost 6; bases outside the gene matches: 4. Germline V gives CDR1 SGHKS, CDR2 YYEKEE (reference sequence). The CDR3 loop is CASSLRLAPNEQFF. CDR3 sequence (DNA): TGTGCCAGCAGCTTGAGACTAGCTCCCAATGAGCAGTTCTTC.

V gene TRBV19 combines with J gene TRBJ1-1; D is unresolved. The germline gives CDR1 LNHDA, CDR2 SQIVND (reference sequence). V lost 3 bases to trimming and J lost 4 bases, with 9 bases between them. CDR3 size: 13 residues. The CDR3 bases are TGTGCCAGTAGTATCCCACAGCGCACTGAAGCTTTCTTT. It codes for CASSIPQRTEAFF.

The CDR3 nucleotides read TGTGCCAGCATGGGATATATAGGAACCTGGAACACTGAAGCTTTCTTT. This encodes CASMGYIGTWNTEAFF. This chain connects TRBV27 to TRBJ1-1; unclear D gene. Germline V CDR1 and CDR2: MNHEY, SMNVEV (reference sequence). The germline V and J ends were trimmed by 7 bases and 1 base, with 19 bases remaining between them. The CDR3 loop spans 16 amino acids.

J is TRBJ1-4 and V is TRBV15; the D is unclear. This CDR3 comprises 15 residues. Trimming cost V 5 bases and J 5 bases, with 15 bases left between them. Germline loops: CDR1 LNHNV, CDR2 YYDKDF (reference sequence). CDR3: CATSADLPLNEKLFF. The CDR3 coding sequence is TGTGCCACCAGCGCCGATCTGCCGTTAAATGAAAAACTGTTTTTT.

The V gene is TRBV7-2, the J gene TRBJ2-1; D perhaps matches TRBD2 (7 bases). V lost 3 bases, J lost 7 bases, and 10 bases lay in between. Germline V CDR1 and CDR2: SGHTA, FQGNSA. CDR3 length: 13 residues. The CDR3 here is CASSFKGGNEQFF. The CDR3 region has the DNA TGTGCCAGCAGCTTCAAGGGGGGGAATGAGCAGTTCTTC.

This clone has just a few counts. This rearrangement joins TRBV30 to TRBJ1-1, with TRBD1 identical over 9 bases. Trimming at V came to 4 bases and at J to 8 bases, leaving 8 bases not matched to a gene. The CDR3 loop spans 13 amino acids. Germline CDR1 GTSNPN, CDR2 SVGIG (reference sequence). CDR3 protein: CAWTDWDREEAFF. The CDR3 coding sequence is TGTGCCTGGACCGACTGGGACAGGGAGGAAGCTTTCTTT.

The rearrangement links TRBV6-5 to TRBJ2-5; D gene uncertain. This CDR3 has 13 amino acids. V gave up 7 bases and J gave up 6 bases, with 15 bases separating them. CDR1 is MNHEY and CDR2 is SVGAGI in the germline V gene. CDR3 nucleotides: TGTGCCAGCATGGATGCAGGAACAAAGACCCAGTACTTC. It is translated as CASMDAGTKTQYF.

The chain has TRBV5-6 and TRBJ2-5, with D unclear. The CDR3 spans 13 residues. Per the germline V gene, CDR1 is SGHDT and CDR2 is YYEEEE. Trimming cost V 0 bases and J 2 bases, with 5 bases left between them. The chain's CDR3 is CASSLGQQETQYF. CDR3 DNA: TGTGCCAGCAGCTTGGGTCAGCAAGAGACCCAGTACTTC.

The chain carries TRBV5-1 and TRBJ1-6, with D possibly matching TRBD1 (5 bases). Germline assignment: CDR1 SGHRS and CDR2 YFSETQ. The CDR3 spans 15 residues. Trimming took 0 bases from V and 7 from J, leaving 11 bases between them. The CDR3 coding sequence is TGCGCCAGCAGCTTGGTCAGGGCTGAAAATTCACCCCTCCACTTT. Protein product: CASSLVRAENSPLHF.

The V gene is TRBV10-2, the J gene TRBJ1-2, with 7 nucleotides matching TRBD1. The J segment lost 3 bases and the V segment lost 6 bases, leaving 4 bases of the junction unmatched. CDR3 size: 13 residues. Germline-derived CDR1 and CDR2 are WSHSY and SAAADI. The CDR3 here is CASSGTGDYGYTF. The CDR3 DNA follows: TGCGCCAGCAGCGGAACAGGGGACTATGGCTACACCTTC.

The chain combines TRBV29-1 with TRBJ2-1; no firm D call. Germline values: CDR1 SQVTM, CDR2 ANQGSEA. V was clipped by 5 bases and J by 7 bases, with 9 bases between them. The CDR3 runs to 11 residues. As DNA, the CDR3 is TGCAGCGTTTCCGAGTGGAATGAGCAGTTCTTC. This translates into CSVSEWNEQFF.